The 16 T cell receptor beta chains in this list originate from one sample, sequenced in a study of shared clonotypes between healthy human individuals. This table comes from immunoSEQ multiplex PCR, and its TCRdb copy is limited to in-frame clones, with some not included. The table shows millions of clones, with roughly 94% occurring only once. CD45RO-negative CD8 cells positively selected for CCR7 made up the naive population, which excluded terminally differentiated effector memory CD45RA+ cells. What was sequenced was naive CD8+ T cells sorted from blood. All receptors come from a man between 18 and 35 years old in good health.

This chain connects TRBV4-1 to TRBJ2-1; D tentatively reads TRBD1 or TRBD2 (5 bases each). The CDR3 is 14 residues long. CDR1 is MGHRA, CDR2 YSYEKL, per germline. V lost 5 bases and J 6 bases, leaving 14 bases between the germline ends. The CDR3: CASSGGGSGNEQFF. CDR3 sequence (DNA): TGCGCCAGCAGCGGGGGTGGGAGTGGCAATGAGCAGTTCTTC.

This chain uses TRBV10-3 with TRBJ2-1, with 10 bases that match TRBD1. The CDR3 consists of 17 residues. V dropped 4 bases and J dropped 0; count of bases not matched to a gene: 6. Germline V gives CDR1 ENHRY, CDR2 SYGVKD. The CDR3 is CAISGDRGPSSYNEQFF. The CDR3 bases are TGTGCCATCAGTGGGGACAGGGGCCCGAGCTCCTACAATGAGCAGTTCTTC.

This clone was counted once. The sample has other DNA sequences that encode this CDR3 too. The chain uses TRBV27 and TRBJ1-5; D call uncertain. Trimming took 0 bases from V and 1 from J, leaving 7 bases between them. The length of the CDR3 is 15 residues. From germline, CDR1 is MNHEY and CDR2 SMNVEV (reference sequence). CDR3 nucleotides: TGTGCCAGCAGTTTATCGATGGGCAGCAATCAGCCCCAGCATTTT. Translating it yields CASSLSMGSNQPQHF.

In the case of this clone: This specimen includes other DNA sequences encoding the same CDR3. The rearrangement uses TRBV27 and TRBJ2-7, with 7 bases matching TRBD1. From germline, CDR1 is MNHEY and CDR2 SMNVEV (reference sequence). This CDR3 region has 13 residues. J gave up 2 bases and V 6 bases, and 4 bases lay outside the gene matches. The CDR3 reads CASSLTGAYEQYF. In DNA, the CDR3 is TGTGCCAGCAGCCTAACAGGGGCCTACGAGCAGTACTTC.

V and J are TRBV7-9 and TRBJ2-1; TRBD1 aligns across 10 bases. Germline V gene lookup returns CDR1 SEHNR and CDR2 FQNEAQ (reference sequence). The V segment lost 1 base and the J segment 8 bases; nucleotides outside the gene matches: 5. The CDR3 spans 15 residues. The CDR3 sequence: CASSLGQGARYEQFF. CDR3 nucleotides: TGTGCCAGCAGCTTAGGACAGGGGGCGAGATATGAGCAGTTCTTC.

The chain employs TRBV4-1 and TRBJ2-7; unclear D gene. The CDR3 loop spans 12 amino acids. Germline V lookup: CDR1 MGHRA, CDR2 YSYEKL. V gave up 2 bases and J gave up 5 bases, with 7 bases separating them. CDR3 sequence reads: CASSQSSHEQYF. The CDR3 DNA follows: TGCGCCAGCAGCCAAAGTAGCCACGAGCAGTACTTC.

This rearrangement joins TRBV19 to TRBJ2-7; perhaps TRBD2 as D (5 bases). Germline CDR1 LNHDA, CDR2 SQIVND (reference sequence). This CDR3 spans 14 amino acids. Trimming cost V 2 bases and J 1 base, with 9 bases left between them. The CDR3 protein is CASSINGMSYEQYF. The CDR3 DNA sequence: TGTGCCAGTAGTATAAACGGGATGTCCTACGAGCAGTACTTC. Full variable domain (rest looked up from reference TRBV19 and TRBJ2-7): DGGITQSPKYLFRKEGQNVTLSCEQNLNHDAMYWYRQDPGQGLRLIYYSQIVNDFQKGDIAEGYSVSREKKESFPLTVTSAQKNPTAFYLCASSINGMSYEQYFGPGTRLTVT.

The chain has TRBV6-6 and TRBJ2-2; D tentatively reads TRBD1 or TRBD2 (5 bases each). V dropped 8 bases and J dropped 2 bases, with 15 bases sitting between them. The CDR3 runs 15 residues. Germline V CDR1 and CDR2: MNHNY, SVGAGI (reference sequence). The CDR3 nucleotides read TGTGCCAGCGAACTTCCGGGGCGTAACACCGGGGAGCTGTTTTTT. It is translated as CASELPGRNTGELFF.

The chain couples TRBV27 to TRBJ1-5, with 8 bases that match TRBD1. Germline V gene sequence: CDR1 MNHEY, CDR2 SMNVEV (reference sequence). This CDR3 has 14 amino acids. V trimming: 6 bases; J trimming: 9 bases; junction bases outside the gene matches: 10. The DNA for the CDR3 is TGTGCCAGCAGCCCTGGACAGGGAGTATGGCCCCAGCATTTT. Encoded protein: CASSPGQGVWPQHF.

J is TRBJ1-5 and V is TRBV16, with D perhaps matching TRBD1 (5 bases). CDR3 length: 14 residues. V dropped 4 bases and J dropped 6 bases, with 13 bases sitting between them. The V gene's germline CDR1 is KGHSY and CDR2 FQNENV. The CDR3 is CASSPPPGSQPQHF. CDR3 bases: TGTGCCAGCAGCCCCCCCCCAGGGAGTCAGCCCCAGCATTTT.

The chain carries TRBV5-6 and TRBJ1-3, with D uncertain. V was clipped by 4 bases and J by 4 bases, with 6 bases between them. The CDR3 has 12 residues. Germline V gene lookup returns CDR1 SGHDT and CDR2 YYEEEE. This chain's CDR3 is CASSQIGNTIYF. Here the CDR3 DNA reads TGTGCCAGCAGCCAAATCGGAAACACCATATATTTT.

V usage is TRBV19 and J usage is TRBJ1-6; TRBD1 aligns across 7 bases. J lost 8 bases, V lost 3 bases, and 7 bases had no gene match. Germline V gene lookup returns CDR1 LNHDA and CDR2 SQIVND (reference sequence). There are 15 residues in the CDR3. In nucleotides, the CDR3 is TGTGCCAGTAGTATTGGGACAGCGCACGATTCACCCCTCCACTTT. Its protein product is CASSIGTAHDSPLHF.

This rearrangement joins TRBV27 to TRBJ2-3; perhaps D is TRBD1 or TRBD2 (5 bases each). Looked up from germline, CDR1 is MNHEY and CDR2 is SMNVEV (reference sequence). CDR3 size: 16 residues. V dropped 5 bases and J dropped 2 bases, with 17 bases sitting between them. CDR3 in DNA: TGTGCCAGCAGTGGTCCGGGGATGGGGCTCACAGATACGCAGTATTTT. Its protein is CASSGPGMGLTDTQYF.

The rearrangement uses TRBV5-1 and TRBJ1-1, with D maybe TRBD1 (5 bases). CDR3 length: 15 amino acids. The germline CDR1 and CDR2 sequences are SGHRS and YFSETQ. Trimming took 4 bases from V and 5 from J, leaving 18 bases between them. In nucleotides, the CDR3 is TGCGCCAGCAGCGGGGACCTGTGGGAGACAACTGAAGCTTTCTTT. Residues: CASSGDLWETTEAFF.

This chain uses TRBV28 with TRBJ2-7, with D uncertain. This CDR3 has 12 residues. With 6 bases removed from V and 2 bases from J, the gap between germline ends came to 8 bases. CDR1 is MDHEN and CDR2 is SYDVKM in the germline V gene. CDR3 region: CASSPGPYEQYF. The CDR3 DNA reads TGTGCCAGCAGCCCCGGCCCCTACGAGCAGTACTTC.

This clone showed up just once. The genes are TRBV7-9 and TRBJ2-7; 7 nucleotides agree with TRBD1. Per germline, CDR1 SEHNR and CDR2 FQNEAQ (reference sequence). Losses at the gene ends were 0 bases for V and 0 bases for J; bases not matched to a gene: 5. The CDR3 totals 16 residues. The CDR3 nucleotides are TGTGCCAGCAGCTTAGCGGGACAGCTAGGCTCCTACGAGCAGTACTTC. Its translation is CASSLAGQLGSYEQYF. Variable domain in full (rest from reference TRBV7-9 and TRBJ2-7): DTGVSQNPRHKITKRGQNVTFRCDPISEHNRLYWYRQTLGQGPEFLTYFQNEAQLEKSRLLSDRFSAERPKGSFSTLEIQRTEQGDSAMYLCASSLAGQLGSYEQYFGPGTRLTVT.